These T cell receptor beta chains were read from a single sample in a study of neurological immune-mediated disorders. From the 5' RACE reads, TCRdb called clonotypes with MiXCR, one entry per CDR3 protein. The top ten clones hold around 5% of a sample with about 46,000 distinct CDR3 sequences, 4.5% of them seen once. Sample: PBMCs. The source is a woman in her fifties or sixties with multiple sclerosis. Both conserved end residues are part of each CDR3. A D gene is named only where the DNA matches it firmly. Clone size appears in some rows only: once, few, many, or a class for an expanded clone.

CDR3aa: CSAPAGSYNEQFF
CDR3nt: TGCAGTGCTCCGGCAGGCTCCTACAATGAGCAGTTCTTC
abundance: many
d_gene: .
v_gene: TRBV20-1
j_gene: TRBJ2-1

CDR3aa: CSAHSGGYNEQFF
CDR3nt: TGCAGTGCTCATAGCGGGGGGTACAATGAGCAGTTCTTC
abundance: medium-sized
d_gene: TRBD2
v_gene: TRBV20-1
j_gene: TRBJ2-1

CDR3aa: CASSYGGRQETQYF
CDR3nt: TGTGCCAGCAGTTACGGGGGGAGGCAAGAGACCCAGTACTTC
abundance: many
d_gene: .
v_gene: TRBV6-2/TRBV6-3
j_gene: TRBJ2-5

CDR3aa: CASSPGLAVTDTQYF
CDR3nt: TGCGCCAGCAGCCCGGGACTAGCAGTGACGGATACGCAGTATTTT
abundance: many
d_gene: TRBD2
v_gene: TRBV5-1
j_gene: TRBJ2-3

CDR3aa: CASSIDLLGSPRAIGEQFF
CDR3nt: TGTGCCAGTAGTATAGATCTATTGGGTAGCCCACGTGCTATTGGAGAGCAGTTCTTC
abundance: .
d_gene: .
v_gene: TRBV19
j_gene: TRBJ2-1

CDR3aa: CASSPTVDSNQPQHF
CDR3nt: TGCGCCAGCAGCCCGACAGTGGATAGCAATCAGCCCCAGCATTTT
abundance: many
d_gene: .
v_gene: TRBV10-2
j_gene: TRBJ1-5

CDR3aa: CASSLEGVANSPLNF
CDR3nt: TGTGCCAGCAGCTTAGAAGGGGTTGCGAATTCACCCCTCAACTTT
abundance: many
d_gene: .
v_gene: TRBV7-9
j_gene: TRBJ1-6

CDR3aa: CASTRVLRTRSGNEQFF
CDR3nt: TGTGCCAGCACCCGGGTCCTACGGACTAGGTCAGGGAATGAGCAGTTCTTC
abundance: many
d_gene: TRBD2
v_gene: TRBV6-2/TRBV6-3
j_gene: TRBJ2-1

CDR3aa: CASSGGPSTDTQYF
CDR3nt: TGCGCCAGCAGCGGCGGACCTAGCACAGATACGCAGTATTTT
abundance: many
d_gene: .
v_gene: TRBV5-1
j_gene: TRBJ2-3

CDR3aa: CASSHGTGPNYGYTF
CDR3nt: TGCGCCAGCAGCCACGGTACGGGACCGAACTATGGCTACACCTTC
abundance: many
d_gene: .
v_gene: TRBV4-1
j_gene: TRBJ1-2

CDR3aa: CASVDSTNNEQFF
CDR3nt: TGTGCCTCCGTTGACTCTACTAACAATGAGCAGTTCTTC
abundance: many
d_gene: .
v_gene: TRBV28
j_gene: TRBJ2-1

CDR3aa: CASSPPAWNTEAFF
CDR3nt: TGTGCCAGCAGCCCCCCAGCCTGGAACACTGAAGCTTTCTTT
abundance: many
d_gene: .
v_gene: TRBV3-1
j_gene: TRBJ1-1

CDR3aa: CSARDYSYNEQFF
CDR3nt: TGCAGTGCCAGGGACTACTCCTACAATGAGCAGTTCTTC
abundance: .
d_gene: TRBD2
v_gene: TRBV20-1
j_gene: TRBJ2-1

CDR3aa: CASSFGGAENGYTF
CDR3nt: TGTGCCAGCAGTTTCGGGGGCGCAGAGAATGGCTACACCTTC
abundance: .
d_gene: .
v_gene: TRBV12-3/TRBV12-4
j_gene: TRBJ1-2

CDR3aa: CASSSGLAGGRTDTQYF
CDR3nt: TGTGCCAGCAGCTCGGGACTAGCGGGAGGACGCACAGATACGCAGTATTTT
abundance: .
d_gene: TRBD2
v_gene: TRBV5-8
j_gene: TRBJ2-3

CDR3aa: CATSKAAQGGEQFF
CDR3nt: TGTGCCACCAGCAAGGCAGCTCAGGGAGGGGAGCAGTTCTTC
abundance: few
d_gene: TRBD2
v_gene: TRBV15
j_gene: TRBJ2-1

CDR3aa: CAGSRGNEQFF
CDR3nt: TGTGCCGGTAGTCGAGGGAATGAGCAGTTCTTC
abundance: .
d_gene: .
v_gene: TRBV12-3/TRBV12-4
j_gene: TRBJ2-1

CDR3aa: CASSQDRVEKTQYF
CDR3nt: TGTGCCAGCAGCCAAGACAGGGTGGAAAAGACCCAGTACTTC
abundance: many
d_gene: .
v_gene: TRBV3-1
j_gene: TRBJ2-5

CDR3aa: CASRLDSGTSTDTQYF
CDR3nt: TGTGCCAGCAGGCTAGATAGCGGAACTAGCACAGATACGCAGTATTTT
abundance: .
d_gene: .
v_gene: TRBV7-2
j_gene: TRBJ2-3

CDR3aa: CATSLGVSGELFF
CDR3nt: TGTGCCACCAGTCTGGGTGTGTCCGGGGAGCTGTTTTTT
abundance: many
d_gene: .
v_gene: TRBV24-1
j_gene: TRBJ2-2

CDR3aa: CSARDAPSGSGTQYF
CDR3nt: TGCAGTGCTAGAGATGCGCCTAGCGGGAGTGGGACCCAGTACTTC
abundance: many
d_gene: TRBD2
v_gene: TRBV20-1
j_gene: TRBJ2-5

CDR3aa: CSAKPDRWKAFF
CDR3nt: TGCAGTGCTAAACCTGACAGGTGGAAAGCTTTCTTT
abundance: many
d_gene: .
v_gene: TRBV20-1
j_gene: TRBJ1-1

CDR3aa: CSAPTGRQETQYF
CDR3nt: TGCAGTGCACCTACAGGGCGGCAAGAGACCCAGTACTTC
abundance: many
d_gene: .
v_gene: TRBV20-1
j_gene: TRBJ2-5

CDR3aa: CASSFWGTRTDTQYF
CDR3nt: TGTGCCAGCAGTTTCTGGGGGACACGCACAGATACGCAGTATTTT
abundance: many
d_gene: .
v_gene: TRBV27
j_gene: TRBJ2-3

CDR3aa: CASTPGEQGEDTQYF
CDR3nt: TGTGCCAGCACCCCCGGGGAACAGGGAGAAGATACGCAGTATTTT
abundance: many
d_gene: .
v_gene: TRBV12-3/TRBV12-4
j_gene: TRBJ2-3

CDR3aa: CSVDPVRGYNEQFF
CDR3nt: TGCAGCGTAGATCCGGTGCGGGGTTACAATGAGCAGTTCTTC
abundance: many
d_gene: .
v_gene: TRBV29-1
j_gene: TRBJ2-1

CDR3aa: CASSLGLAGLYEQYF
CDR3nt: TGTGCCAGCAGCCTGGGACTAGCGGGGCTCTACGAGCAGTACTTC
abundance: few
d_gene: TRBD2
v_gene: TRBV5-5
j_gene: TRBJ2-7

CDR3aa: CSAKPGGTDTQYF
CDR3nt: TGCAGTGCCAAACCGGGGGGCACAGATACGCAGTATTTT
abundance: many
d_gene: .
v_gene: TRBV20-1
j_gene: TRBJ2-3

CDR3aa: CASSRGQGGNTIYF
CDR3nt: TGTGCCAGCAGCCGAGGGCAGGGCGGAAACACCATATATTTT
abundance: many
d_gene: .
v_gene: TRBV7-9
j_gene: TRBJ1-3

CDR3aa: CASSLLSLQETQYF
CDR3nt: TGTGCCAGCAGCTTGTTGTCTTTGCAAGAGACCCAGTACTTC
abundance: many
d_gene: .
v_gene: TRBV5-6
j_gene: TRBJ2-5

CDR3aa: CSANPMAKTQYF
CDR3nt: TGCAGTGCTAACCCCATGGCGAAGACCCAGTACTTC
abundance: many
d_gene: .
v_gene: TRBV20-1
j_gene: TRBJ2-5

CDR3aa: CASSYSGVENQPQHF
CDR3nt: TGTGCCAGCAGTTACTCGGGGGTAGAAAATCAGCCCCAGCATTTT
abundance: few
d_gene: .
v_gene: TRBV6-6
j_gene: TRBJ1-5

CDR3aa: CASSLFTSGELFF
CDR3nt: TGTGCCAGCAGCTTATTCACTTCTGGGGAGCTGTTTTTT
abundance: many
d_gene: .
v_gene: TRBV7-7
j_gene: TRBJ2-2

CDR3aa: CASSQETDYNEQFF
CDR3nt: TGTGCCAGCAGCCAAGAGACAGATTACAATGAGCAGTTCTTC
abundance: many
d_gene: .
v_gene: TRBV3-1
j_gene: TRBJ2-1

CDR3aa: CSARDRTGGRDF
CDR3nt: TGCAGTGCTAGAGATCGGACTGGCGGGAGGGATTTT
abundance: many
d_gene: .
v_gene: TRBV20-1
j_gene: TRBJ1-5

CDR3aa: CASSQDLWDRDKHGYTF
CDR3nt: TGCGCCAGCAGCCAAGATCTTTGGGACAGGGATAAGCATGGCTACACCTTC
abundance: many
d_gene: TRBD1
v_gene: TRBV4-1
j_gene: TRBJ1-2

CDR3aa: CASSSDTLSGYTF
CDR3nt: TGTGCCAGCAGCTCTGACACTCTCTCTGGCTACACCTTC
abundance: .
d_gene: .
v_gene: TRBV7-9
j_gene: TRBJ1-2

CDR3aa: CASSLGLGRETQYF
CDR3nt: TGTGCCAGCAGCTTAGGATTGGGGCGGGAGACCCAGTACTTC
abundance: many
d_gene: .
v_gene: TRBV7-9
j_gene: TRBJ2-5

CDR3aa: CASSQGLVYEQYF
CDR3nt: TGCGCCAGCAGCCAAGGACTCGTCTACGAGCAGTACTTC
abundance: many
d_gene: .
v_gene: TRBV5-1
j_gene: TRBJ2-7

CDR3aa: CASSPVQGGGETQYF
CDR3nt: TGTGCCAGCAGTCCCGTACAGGGAGGAGGAGAGACCCAGTACTTC
abundance: few
d_gene: .
v_gene: TRBV12-3/TRBV12-4
j_gene: TRBJ2-5

CDR3aa: CATSREKWTVNEKLFF
CDR3nt: TGTGCCACCAGCAGAGAGAAATGGACGGTGAATGAAAAACTGTTTTTT
abundance: few
d_gene: .
v_gene: TRBV15
j_gene: TRBJ1-4

CDR3aa: CASSLPAGVTEAFF
CDR3nt: TGTGCCAGCAGCCTCCCGGCAGGGGTGACTGAAGCTTTCTTT
abundance: few
d_gene: .
v_gene: TRBV7-2
j_gene: TRBJ1-1

CDR3aa: CSARDPGQAESTEAFF
CDR3nt: TGCAGTGCTAGAGACCCGGGACAGGCGGAGAGCACTGAAGCTTTCTTT
abundance: many
d_gene: TRBD1
v_gene: TRBV20-1
j_gene: TRBJ1-1

CDR3aa: CASSLTSGKADTQYF
CDR3nt: TGTGCCAGCAGCTTAACTAGCGGGAAGGCAGATACGCAGTATTTT
abundance: many
d_gene: TRBD2
v_gene: TRBV7-9
j_gene: TRBJ2-3

CDR3aa: CASSYSGTPGYEQFF
CDR3nt: TGTGCCAGCAGTTACTCGGGGACTCCAGGGTATGAGCAGTTCTTC
abundance: many
d_gene: .
v_gene: TRBV6-5
j_gene: TRBJ2-1

CDR3aa: CASMPLQGAGSYEQYF
CDR3nt: TGTGCCAGCATGCCTCTTCAGGGGGCGGGCTCCTACGAGCAGTACTTC
abundance: .
d_gene: TRBD1
v_gene: TRBV6-2/TRBV6-3
j_gene: TRBJ2-7

CDR3aa: CASSVGYGYTF
CDR3nt: TGTGCCAGCAGCGTAGGTTATGGCTACACCTTC
abundance: many
d_gene: .
v_gene: TRBV9
j_gene: TRBJ1-2

CDR3aa: CSARDSQGGSDTQYF
CDR3nt: TGCAGTGCTAGAGATTCGCAAGGAGGTTCAGATACGCAGTATTTT
abundance: many
d_gene: .
v_gene: TRBV20-1
j_gene: TRBJ2-3

CDR3aa: CSARGVSYGYTF
CDR3nt: TGCAGTGCTAGAGGGGTCAGCTATGGCTACACCTTC
abundance: many
d_gene: .
v_gene: TRBV20-1
j_gene: TRBJ1-2

CDR3aa: CSARIDRVEETQYF
CDR3nt: TGCAGTGCTAGAATCGACAGGGTGGAAGAGACCCAGTACTTC
abundance: many
d_gene: TRBD1
v_gene: TRBV20-1
j_gene: TRBJ2-5

CDR3aa: CASSEVGYEQYF
CDR3nt: TGTGCCAGCAGTGAAGTGGGGTACGAGCAGTACTTC
abundance: many
d_gene: .
v_gene: TRBV2
j_gene: TRBJ2-7

CDR3aa: CSARGPGRHSGANVLTF
CDR3nt: TGCAGTGCTAGAGGTCCGGGACGGCACTCTGGGGCCAACGTCCTGACTTTC
abundance: few
d_gene: .
v_gene: TRBV20-1
j_gene: TRBJ2-6

CDR3aa: CASRGSPLGDTQYF
CDR3nt: TGTGCCAGCAGGGGATCCCCACTAGGGGATACGCAGTATTTT
abundance: many
d_gene: .
v_gene: TRBV6-6
j_gene: TRBJ2-3

CDR3aa: CASSQDQEGGRGYTF
CDR3nt: TGCGCCAGCAGCCAAGATCAGGAGGGAGGTAGAGGCTACACCTTC
abundance: many
d_gene: .
v_gene: TRBV4-3
j_gene: TRBJ1-2

CDR3aa: CASSSMGRYNEQFF
CDR3nt: TGTGCCAGCAGCTCCATGGGACGCTACAATGAGCAGTTCTTC
abundance: many
d_gene: .
v_gene: TRBV7-9
j_gene: TRBJ2-1

CDR3aa: CASSLRSDTQYF
CDR3nt: TGTGCCAGCAGCTTAAGGTCGGATACGCAGTATTTT
abundance: .
d_gene: .
v_gene: TRBV7-2
j_gene: TRBJ2-3

CDR3aa: CSASTGTEDNEQYF
CDR3nt: TGCAGTGCTAGCACCGGGACAGAGGATAACGAGCAGTACTTC
abundance: many
d_gene: TRBD1
v_gene: TRBV20-1
j_gene: TRBJ2-7

CDR3aa: CASSLGTGPTGELFF
CDR3nt: TGTGCCAGCAGTTTGGGGACAGGGCCCACCGGGGAGCTGTTTTTT
abundance: few
d_gene: TRBD1
v_gene: TRBV12-3/TRBV12-4
j_gene: TRBJ2-2